Listed below are T cell receptor beta chains from one sample, sequenced in a study of cytomegalovirus exposure and HLA in healthy donors. This table comes from immunoSEQ multiplex PCR, and its TCRdb copy is limited to in-frame clones, with some not included. The sample has roughly 120,000 clones, 74% seen once. The specimen was PBMCs. Every receptor here comes from a woman aged 45 to 65 in good health and CMV-seropositive. The CDR3 runs from the conserved cysteine through the conserved F or W. The order of the fields is clone size, D gene, J gene, V gene, CDR3 protein, CDR3 DNA. The D gene is left open where the match is weak. Some rows mark clone size as missing; the rest say once, few, many or name a class of expanded clone.

>-|-|TRBJ1-5|TRBV10-1
CASSGQLNQPQHF
TGCGCCAGCAGCGGACAGCTCAATCAGCCCCAGCATTTT
>-|TRBD1|TRBJ1-2|TRBV7-2
CASSSGQGRDYGYTF
TGTGCCAGCAGCTCCGGACAGGGACGCGACTATGGCTACACCTTC
>-|-|TRBJ2-3|TRBV4-2
CASSQDQRRIARDSADTQYF
TGTGCCAGCAGCCAAGACCAGAGGAGAATAGCCCGGGATTCCGCAGATACGCAGTATTTT
>-|-|TRBJ2-7|TRBV4-3
CASSQDGQQVYEQYF
TGCGCCAGCAGCCAAGATGGGCAGCAGGTGTACGAGCAGTACTTC
>-|-|TRBJ1-2|TRBV19
CASSQGFNYGYTF
TGTGCCAGTAGCCAGGGGTTCAACTATGGCTACACCTTC
>-|-|TRBJ1-1|TRBV18
CASSPGALGRVDTEAFF
TGTGCCAGCTCACCGGGTGCCTTGGGCAGGGTAGACACTGAAGCTTTCTTT
>once|-|TRBJ1-5|TRBV2
CASSLLNQPQHF
TGTGCCAGCAGTCTGTTGAATCAGCCCCAGCATTTT
>-|TRBD1|TRBJ2-5|TRBV5-1
CASSRQGEEAETQYF
TGCGCCAGCAGTAGACAGGGGGAGGAGGCGGAGACCCAGTACTTC
>-|TRBD1|TRBJ1-2|TRBV29-1
CSVDGTGGNYGYTF
TGCAGCGTTGACGGGACAGGGGGTAACTATGGCTACACCTTC
>-|-|TRBJ2-7|TRBV15
CATSPAGPDYEQYF
TGTGCCACCAGCCCGGCGGGGCCCGACTACGAGCAGTACTTC
>few|TRBD1|TRBJ1-4|TRBV5-1
CASSSGTGTEKLFF
TGCGCCAGCAGCTCGGGGACAGGGACTGAAAAACTGTTTTTT
>-|TRBD1|TRBJ1-5|TRBV6-5
CASSPRQGFGQPQHF
TGTGCCAGCAGCCCAAGACAGGGGTTTGGCCAGCCCCAGCATTTT
>-|-|TRBJ1-1|TRBV19
CASSNPQVVKTEAFF
TGTGCCAGTAGTAACCCGCAGGTGGTCAAGACTGAAGCTTTCTTT
>few|TRBD1|TRBJ1-4|TRBV5-4
CASSYGQGATNEKLFF
TGTGCCAGCAGCTATGGACAGGGGGCTACTAATGAAAAACTGTTTTTT
>-|TRBD1|TRBJ1-2|TRBV5-4
CASSSPGQGSYGYTF
TGTGCCAGCAGTTCACCGGGACAGGGCAGCTATGGCTACACCTTC
>-|TRBD2|TRBJ2-7|TRBV7-2
CASSLMVAGVSEQYF
TGTGCCAGCAGCTTAATGGTAGCGGGAGTATCCGAGCAGTACTTC
>-|-|TRBJ1-2|TRBV6-5
CASSPTGRYGYTF
TGTGCCAGCAGTCCGACAGGCCGCTATGGCTACACCTTC
>-|TRBD1|TRBJ2-1|TRBV6-1
CASRSGTGFNEQFF
TGTGCCAGCAGATCCGGGACAGGGTTTAATGAGCAGTTCTTC
>-|-|TRBJ1-5|TRBV7-9
CSSSLSNQPQHF
TGTTCCAGCAGCCTAAGCAATCAGCCCCAGCATTTT
>-|-|TRBJ1-1|TRBV11-2
CASSPPLWANTEAFF
TGTGCCAGCAGCCCGCCATTGTGGGCGAACACTGAAGCTTTCTTT
>-|-|TRBJ2-7|TRBV15
CATSRAIGVYEQYF
TGTGCCACCAGCAGAGCTATCGGGGTCTACGAGCAGTACTTC
>-|-|TRBJ2-7|TRBV4-2
CASSQALPPGGLSYEQYF
TGTGCCAGCAGCCAAGCCCTACCGCCTGGCGGACTCTCCTACGAGCAGTACTTC